The 20 T cell receptor beta chains listed next were all sequenced from one sample in a study of blood T cell repertoires in COVID-19. Sequenced by immunoSEQ multiplex PCR; TCRdb stores in-frame clones only, minus some. This sample has roughly 100,000 clones, with around 80% found just once. Sequenced sample: peripheral blood. The receptors stem from a woman aged 55-75 years with acute or convalescent COVID-19.

This clone was observed a single time. The chain carries TRBV18 and TRBJ1-1; 9 bases agree with TRBD1. This CDR3 comprises 15 residues. Germline CDR1 reads KGHSH; CDR2 reads LQKENI. Trimming cost V 4 bases and J 4 bases; bases outside gene matches: 7. The CDR3 loop is CASSQQTGGGTEAFF. The CDR3 region has the DNA TGTGCCAGCTCACAGCAGACAGGGGGAGGCACTGAAGCTTTCTTT.

The gene calls are TRBV7-2 and TRBJ2-1, with TRBD2 identical over 10 bases. The germline V gene encodes CDR1 SGHTA and CDR2 FQGNSA. The CDR3 runs to 17 residues. Losses at the gene ends were 2 bases for V and 6 bases for J; bases not matched to a gene: 10. CDR3 residues: CASSLQLSGGAFNEQFF. The CDR3 DNA reads as TGTGCCAGCAGCTTACAATTGAGCGGGGGGGCATTCAATGAGCAGTTCTTC.

V is TRBV30 and J is TRBJ1-2, with TRBD1 identical over 11 bases. This CDR3 region has 15 residues. CDR1 and CDR2 (germline): GTSNPN, SVGIG (reference sequence). V gave up 4 bases and J gave up 5 bases; unmatched junction bases: 9. Here the CDR3 reads CAWTGDRGIGYGYTF. DNA of the CDR3: TGTGCCTGGACCGGGGACAGGGGGATAGGGTATGGCTACACCTTC.

V gene TRBV7-2 combines with J gene TRBJ2-5; 9 nucleotides line up with TRBD1. The CDR3 is made up of 14 amino acids. V shed 5 bases and J 4 bases; nucleotides not matched to a gene: 5. Germline V gene sequence: CDR1 SGHTA, CDR2 FQGNSA. CDR3 residues: CASSVGTGRETQYF. CDR3 DNA sequence: TGTGCCAGCAGCGTCGGGACAGGGAGAGAGACCCAGTACTTC.

The J gene is TRBJ2-5, the V gene TRBV2; 10 bases agree with TRBD2. The CDR3 has 15 amino acids. Germline assignment: CDR1 SNHLY and CDR2 FYNNEI. J gave up 5 bases and V 8 bases, and 11 bases lay outside the gene matches. CDR3 sequence: CASGFASGGQETQYF. Here the CDR3 DNA reads TGTGCCAGCGGTTTTGCTAGCGGGGGTCAGGAGACCCAGTACTTC.

This clone was counted a single time. The J gene is TRBJ2-7, the V gene TRBV7-2, with D hard to call. Trimming took 3 bases from V and 2 from J, leaving 8 bases between them. The CDR3 length is 13 residues. CDR1 is SGHTA, CDR2 FQGNSA, per germline. CDR3 sequence (DNA): TGTGCCAGCAGCTTGTCCGTCGCCTACGAGCAGTACTTC. Amino acid sequence: CASSLSVAYEQYF.

This clone was counted once. V usage is TRBV27 and J usage is TRBJ2-3; no clear D gene. There are 15 residues in the CDR3. V dropped 4 bases and J dropped 2 bases, with 13 bases sitting between them. Germline values: CDR1 MNHEY, CDR2 SMNVEV (reference sequence). CDR3 nucleotides: TGTGCCAGCAGTTCGGAGTATGGTCCCACAGATACGCAGTATTTT. Protein product: CASSSEYGPTDTQYF.

The J gene is TRBJ2-2, the V gene TRBV7-8; a weak D match, TRBD2 (5 bases). The length of the CDR3 is 20 residues. The germline V gene encodes CDR1 SGHVS and CDR2 FQNEAQ. Trimming removed 1 base from V and 4 bases from J, with 25 bases in between. CDR3 loop: CASSLGYGPFNSGSTGELFF. CDR3 nucleotides: TGTGCCAGCAGCTTAGGGTACGGACCCTTCAATTCGGGGAGCACCGGGGAGCTGTTTTTT.

This clone was observed at least ten times. The V gene is TRBV3-1 (or the pseudogene TRBV3-2), the J gene TRBJ2-7; D is unclear. From germline, CDR1 is LGHDT and CDR2 YNNKEL (reference sequence). Trimming pared 2 bases from V and 5 bases from J, leaving 10 bases between. The CDR3 totals 13 residues. CDR3: CASSQSQVHEQYF. CDR3 DNA: TGTGCCAGCAGCCAATCACAAGTCCACGAGCAGTACTTC.

The chain joins TRBV5-1 to TRBJ1-2; the match to TRBD1 covers 10 bases. CDR3 length: 14 residues. With V trimmed by 0 bases and J by 8 bases, 4 bases remained unmatched. Germline V gene lookup returns CDR1 SGHRS and CDR2 YFSETQ. In DNA, the CDR3 is TGCGCCAGCAGCTTGGCCGGGACAGGGGTCGGCTACACCTTC. Translation: CASSLAGTGVGYTF.

The chain couples TRBV6-5 to TRBJ1-2, with D tentatively TRBD1 (5 bases). CDR1 and CDR2 (germline): MNHEY, SVGAGI. Trimming cost V 6 bases and J 1 base, with 12 bases left between them. The CDR3 is made up of 14 amino acids. CDR3 loop: CASRDDRGNYGYTF. The CDR3 DNA is TGTGCCAGCAGAGATGATAGGGGTAACTATGGCTACACCTTC.

The chain uses TRBV3-1 (or the pseudogene TRBV3-2) and TRBJ1-6, with TRBD1 identical over 7 bases. CDR3 length equals 14 residues. The ends lost 2 bases at V and 10 bases at J; junction bases unmatched: 5. Germline-derived CDR1 and CDR2 are LGHDT and YNNKEL (reference sequence). CDR3 nucleotides: TGTGCCAGCAGCCAACGGGACAGTGGGTCACCCCTCCACTTT. Amino acid sequence: CASSQRDSGSPLHF.

The CDR3 DNA follows: TGTGCCAGCAGCTCACAGGGGGCGAGCACTGAAGCTTTCTTT. Translating gives CASSSQGASTEAFF. This chain uses TRBV6-5 with TRBJ1-1; 9 nucleotides agree with TRBD1. Unmatched junction bases numbered 6, after V lost 6 bases and J lost 4 bases. Germline CDR1 MNHEY, CDR2 SVGAGI. The CDR3 has 14 residues.

This chain uses TRBV5-1 with TRBJ2-3; TRBD2 aligns across 9 bases. This CDR3 contains 15 residues. Trimming took 4 bases from V and 2 from J; bases not matched to a gene: 5. CDR1 is SGHRS, CDR2 YFSETQ, per germline. The CDR3 is CASSPGLADTDTQYF. The CDR3 DNA follows: TGCGCCAGCAGCCCGGGACTAGCAGACACAGATACGCAGTATTTT.

This rearrangement joins TRBV7-2 to TRBJ2-4; the match to TRBD2 covers 7 bases. Trimming removed 5 bases from V and 7 bases from J; junction bases left unmatched: 11. The CDR3 has 15 residues. Germline V CDR1 and CDR2: SGHTA, FQGNSA. The CDR3 DNA is TGTGCCAGCAGCCAAGCGCTCTCGGGAGGCAACATTCAGTACTTC. Its protein product is CASSQALSGGNIQYF.

This chain links TRBV19 with TRBJ1-2; D perhaps matches TRBD1 (6 bases). The germline V and J ends were trimmed by 8 bases and 8 bases, with 12 bases remaining between them. This CDR3 comprises 11 residues. Germline lookup yields CDR1 LNHDA and CDR2 SQIVND (reference sequence). The CDR3 sequence: CASGRTDGYTF. Written as DNA, the CDR3 is TGTGCCAGTGGACGGACAGACGGCTACACCTTC. Drawing the rest from reference TRBV19 and TRBJ1-2, the complete variable domain is DGGITQSPKYLFRKEGQNVTLSCEQNLNHDAMYWYRQDPGQGLRLIYYSQIVNDFQKGDIAEGYSVSREKKESFPLTVTSAQKNPTAFYLCASGRTDGYTFGSGTRLTVV.

The gene calls are TRBV10-1 and TRBJ2-5, with 7 bases aligning to TRBD1. CDR3 length: 16 residues. Germline trimming cut 4 bases from V and 5 bases from J; bases unmatched to any gene: 13. Germline V lookup: CDR1 WNHNN, CDR2 SYGVQD (reference sequence). This chain's CDR3 is CASSALGQAGMETQYF. The DNA for the CDR3 is TGCGCCAGCAGTGCGCTCGGACAGGCCGGAATGGAGACCCAGTACTTC.

This chain uses TRBV19 with TRBJ2-3, with 12 positions matching TRBD2. Germline V gene data show CDR1 as LNHDA and CDR2 as SQIVND (reference sequence). V was pared by 6 bases and J by 4 bases, with 5 bases of the junction left unmatched. CDR3 size: 15 residues. The CDR3 DNA reads as TGTGCCAGTAGCAAGCTAGCGGGGGGGGCAGATACGCAGTATTTT. This encodes CASSKLAGGADTQYF.

This chain connects TRBV5-6 to TRBJ2-7; the match to TRBD1 covers 9 bases. The germline gives CDR1 SGHDT, CDR2 YYEEEE. The CDR3 contains 14 residues. Trimming removed 0 bases from V and 5 bases from J; junction bases left unmatched: 3. In DNA form, the CDR3 reads TGTGCCAGCAGCTTGGCCGGGACAGGGAACGAGCAGTACTTC. Encoded protein: CASSLAGTGNEQYF. The complete variable domain, with remaining parts taken from reference TRBV5-6 and TRBJ2-7, reads DAGVTQSPTHLIKTRGQQVTLRCSPKSGHDTVSWYQQALGQGPQFIFQYYEEEERQRGNFPDRFSGHQFPNYSSELNVNALLLGDSALYLCASSLAGTGNEQYFGPGTRLTVT.

The rearrangement links TRBV7-8 to TRBJ1-1; D is unresolved. V shed 7 bases and J shed 3 bases, with 12 bases lying between them. CDR1 SGHVS and CDR2 FQNEAQ come from the germline V gene. This CDR3 has 13 residues. Written as DNA, the CDR3 is TGTGCCAGCACCCTGGCGGCCCACACTGAAGCTTTCTTT. Its translation: CASTLAAHTEAFF. The variable domain in full, completed from reference TRBV7-8 and TRBJ1-1, reads GAGVSQSPRYKVAKRGQDVALRCDPISGHVSLFWYQQALGQGPEFLTYFQNEAQLDKSGLPSDRFFAERPEGSVSTLKIQRTQQEDSAVYLCASTLAAHTEAFFGQGTRLTVV.